The 9 T cell receptor beta chains given below trace back to one sample, sequenced in a study of tumor-infiltrating lymphocytes in oesophageal squamous cell carcinoma. TCRdb used MiXCR to reprocess the PCR reads, holding one entry per CDR3 protein. The data contain over 20,000 distinct CDR3 sequences, 30% to 40% of them seen just once; the ten biggest clones take up 30% to 45%. The sample was esophageal tumor tissue. These receptors all come from a male donor with esophageal squamous cell carcinoma.

As for this clonotype: A read error is likely, as this CDR3 ends without the conserved phenylalanine or tryptophan. It is unclear where the CDR3 begins or ends on the DNA, so no DNA is shown, and the CDR3 is as TCRdb lists it. This chain uses TRBV7-2 with TRBJ1-1. CDR1 SGHTA and CDR2 FQGNSA come from the germline V gene. The CDR3 has 20 amino acids, counting both end residues. The CDR3 here is CASSSGGREGSPTTSSTSGQ.

This clonotype showed up many times. V gene TRBV27 combines with J gene TRBJ2-7; D is perhaps TRBD1 (5 bases). The CDR3 sequence is 12 residues long. V lost 6 bases and J 3 bases, leaving 9 bases between the germline ends. The germline CDR1 and CDR2 sequences are MNHEY and SMNVEV (reference sequence). CDR3 sequence: CASRSQGYEQYF. The CDR3, as DNA: TGTGCCAGCAGGTCGCAGGGCTACGAGCAGTACTTC.

Many counts were recorded for this clonotype. The chain links TRBV7-9 to TRBJ2-1, with D perhaps TRBD1 (5 bases). Germline V gene sequence: CDR1 SEHNR, CDR2 FQNEAQ (reference sequence). The CDR3 is 12 residues long. The V and J ends lost 4 bases and 4 bases respectively, with 5 bases between them. The CDR3 nucleotides read TGTGCCAGCAGCTACAGGTACAATGAGCAGTTCTTC. It is translated as CASSYRYNEQFF.

Note on this clonotype: Without the conserved terminal phenylalanine or tryptophan, this CDR3 likely stems from a read error. No DNA is shown, since the ends of the CDR3 on it are uncertain; the CDR3 is the one TCRdb lists. J is TRBJ2-7 and V is TRBV7-9; the table's D call of TRBD1 was not tested on the DNA. The CDR3 extends over 16 residues, inclusive of both ends. Germline V CDR1 and CDR2: SEHNR, FQNEAQ (reference sequence). The CDR3 sequence: CASSLLGQGFRYTFGS.

The CDR3 protein is CASNLGDRGQETQYF. The CDR3 bases are TGTGCCAGCAACTTGGGGGACAGGGGGCAAGAGACCCAGTACTTC. The chain recombines TRBV7-9 with TRBJ2-1, with 11 nucleotides matching TRBD1. The J call is uncertain, as TRBJ2-5 better fits the DNA end. This CDR3 has 15 residues. The V gene's germline CDR1 is SEHNR and CDR2 FQNEAQ (reference sequence).

This clonotype has ten or more counts. CDR3 in DNA: TGTGCCAGCAGTGATCGTAGGGTGTTTGGCACAGATACGCAGTATTTT. Translating it yields CASSDRRVFGTDTQYF. This chain joins TRBV2 and TRBJ2-3; D unclear. The V end lost 3 bases, the J end lost 1 base, and 14 bases lay between the germline ends. Germline lookup yields CDR1 SNHLY and CDR2 FYNNEI. The CDR3 is 16 residues long.

In its sample, this clonotype was seen many times. The J gene is TRBJ2-5, the V gene TRBV12-3 or TRBV12-4; weak D call: TRBD2 (5 bases). The better agreement between TRBJ2-7 and the DNA end casts doubt on the J call. The CDR3 is made up of 14 amino acids. In DNA form, the CDR3 reads TGTGCCAGCAGTTTAGCCTGGGTGGAGGACGAGCAGTACTTC. As protein: CASSLAWVEDEQYF.

This clonotype was observed a handful of times. One end of the junction is discordant with germline, which a read error may explain. Here the CDR3 reads CASSLTIQETQYF. In nucleotides, the CDR3 is TGTGCCAGCAGCCTAACTATTCAAGAGACCCAGTACTTC. The chain joins TRBV7-3 to TRBJ2-1; D is uncertain. With the DNA end fitting TRBJ2-5 better, the J assignment may be wrong. The germline gives CDR1 SGHTA, CDR2 FQGTGA. The CDR3 has 13 residues.

The chain is built from TRBV7-6 and TRBJ2-1; D ambiguous. The V gene lost 1 base and the J gene lost 7 bases, with 5 bases spanning the gap. This CDR3 region has 12 residues. The germline V gene has CDR1 SGHVS and CDR2 FNYEAQ. The DNA for the CDR3 is TGTGCCAGCAGCTTAGGTATGAATGAGCAGTTCTTC. As protein: CASSLGMNEQFF.